This T cell receptor beta chain was sequenced during a study of blood T cell repertoires in COVID-19. Data came from immunoSEQ multiplex PCR; TCRdb stores just in-frame clones and leaves some out. The sample carries 100,000 or so clones, around 83% recorded once. The V gene lost 4 bases and the J gene lost 7 bases, with 11 bases spanning the gap. Germline loops: CDR1 SNHLY, CDR2 FYNNEI. There are 13 residues in the CDR3. The chain recombines TRBV2 with TRBJ1-5, with TRBD1 as a possible D gene (6 bases). This clonotype was obtained from a man aged 70 or older with active or convalescent COVID-19. The sequenced material came from peripheral blood. Here the CDR3 DNA reads TGTGCCAGCAGTGTATCGACAGGACAGCCCCAGCATTTT. This encodes CASSVSTGQPQHF.